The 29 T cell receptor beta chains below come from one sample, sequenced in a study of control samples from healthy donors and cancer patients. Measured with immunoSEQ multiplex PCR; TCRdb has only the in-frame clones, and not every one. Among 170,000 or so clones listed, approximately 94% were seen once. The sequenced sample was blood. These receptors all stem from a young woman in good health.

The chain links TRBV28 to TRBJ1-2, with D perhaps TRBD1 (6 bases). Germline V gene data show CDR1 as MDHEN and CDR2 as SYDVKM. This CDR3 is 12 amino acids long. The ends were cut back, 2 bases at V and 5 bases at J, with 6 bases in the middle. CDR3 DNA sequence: TGTGCCAGCAGTTTAACAGGGTATGGCTACACCTTC. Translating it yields CASSLTGYGYTF.

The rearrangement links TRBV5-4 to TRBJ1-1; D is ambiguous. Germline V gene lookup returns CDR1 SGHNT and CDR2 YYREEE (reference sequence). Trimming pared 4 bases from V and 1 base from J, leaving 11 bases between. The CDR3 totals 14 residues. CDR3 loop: CASSPPGRNTEAFF. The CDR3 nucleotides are TGTGCCAGCAGCCCCCCTGGGCGGAACACTGAAGCTTTCTTT.

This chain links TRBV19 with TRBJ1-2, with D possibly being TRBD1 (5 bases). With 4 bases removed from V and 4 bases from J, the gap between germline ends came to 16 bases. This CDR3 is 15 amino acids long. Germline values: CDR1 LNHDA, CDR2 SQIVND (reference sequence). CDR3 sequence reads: CASSTGPSSLYGYTF. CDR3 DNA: TGTGCCAGTAGTACGGGACCCAGTTCCCTCTATGGCTACACCTTC.

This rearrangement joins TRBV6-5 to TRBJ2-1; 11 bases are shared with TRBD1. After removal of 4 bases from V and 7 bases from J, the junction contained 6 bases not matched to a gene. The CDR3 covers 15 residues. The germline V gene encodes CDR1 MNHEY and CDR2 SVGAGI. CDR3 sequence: CASSSPGQGANEQFF. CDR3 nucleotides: TGTGCCAGCAGTTCCCCCGGACAGGGGGCAAATGAGCAGTTCTTC.

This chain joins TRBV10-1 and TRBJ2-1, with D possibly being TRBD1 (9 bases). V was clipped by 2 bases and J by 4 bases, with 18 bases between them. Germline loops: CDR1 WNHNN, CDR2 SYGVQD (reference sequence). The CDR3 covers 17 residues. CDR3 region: CASSEREGTGSYNEQFF. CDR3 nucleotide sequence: TGCGCCAGCAGTGAGCGGGAGGGGACAGGGTCATACAATGAGCAGTTCTTC.

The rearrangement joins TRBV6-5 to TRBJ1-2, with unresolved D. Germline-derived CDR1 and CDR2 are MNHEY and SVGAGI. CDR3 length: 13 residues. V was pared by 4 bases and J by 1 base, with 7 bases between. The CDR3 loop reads CASSSHLNYGYTF. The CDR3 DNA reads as TGTGCCAGCAGTTCCCACCTTAACTATGGCTACACCTTC.

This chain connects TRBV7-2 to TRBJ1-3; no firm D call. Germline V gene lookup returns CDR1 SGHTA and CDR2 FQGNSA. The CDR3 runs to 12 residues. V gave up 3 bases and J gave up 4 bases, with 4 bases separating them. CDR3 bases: TGTGCCAGCAGCTTCCCAGGAAACACCATATATTTT. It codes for CASSFPGNTIYF.

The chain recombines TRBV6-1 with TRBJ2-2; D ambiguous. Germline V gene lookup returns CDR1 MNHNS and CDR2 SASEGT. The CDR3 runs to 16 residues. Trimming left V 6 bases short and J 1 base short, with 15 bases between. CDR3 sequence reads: CASSELGNWNTGELFF. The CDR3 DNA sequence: TGTGCCAGCAGCGAACTTGGCAACTGGAACACCGGGGAGCTGTTTTTT.

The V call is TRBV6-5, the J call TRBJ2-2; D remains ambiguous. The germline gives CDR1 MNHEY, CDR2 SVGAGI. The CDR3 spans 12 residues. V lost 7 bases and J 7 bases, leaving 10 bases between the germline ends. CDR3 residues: CASTSNYGELFF. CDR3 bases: TGTGCCAGCACTTCCAATTACGGGGAGCTGTTTTTT.

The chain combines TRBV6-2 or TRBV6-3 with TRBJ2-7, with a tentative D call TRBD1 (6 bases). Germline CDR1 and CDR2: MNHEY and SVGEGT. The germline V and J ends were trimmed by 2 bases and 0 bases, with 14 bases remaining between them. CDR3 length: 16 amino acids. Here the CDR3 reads CASSYGQYESSYEQYF. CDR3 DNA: TGTGCCAGCAGTTACGGACAGTACGAGAGCTCCTACGAGCAGTACTTC.

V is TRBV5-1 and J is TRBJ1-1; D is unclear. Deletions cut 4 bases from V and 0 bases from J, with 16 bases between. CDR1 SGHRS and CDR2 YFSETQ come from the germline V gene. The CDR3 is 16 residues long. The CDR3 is CASSPDVRNMNTEAFF. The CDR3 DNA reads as TGCGCCAGCAGCCCGGACGTAAGGAACATGAACACTGAAGCTTTCTTT.

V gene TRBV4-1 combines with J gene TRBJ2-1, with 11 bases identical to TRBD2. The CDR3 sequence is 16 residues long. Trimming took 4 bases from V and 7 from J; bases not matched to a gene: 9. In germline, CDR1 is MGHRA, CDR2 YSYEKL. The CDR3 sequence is CASSPKGSSGGNEQFF. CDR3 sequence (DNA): TGCGCCAGCAGCCCCAAGGGGTCTAGCGGGGGGAATGAGCAGTTCTTC.

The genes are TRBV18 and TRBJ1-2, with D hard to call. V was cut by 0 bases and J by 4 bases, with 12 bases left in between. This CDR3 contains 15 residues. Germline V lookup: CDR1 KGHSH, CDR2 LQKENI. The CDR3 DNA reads TGTGCCAGCTCACCACCGCACAATGTAGGCTATGGCTACACCTTC. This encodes CASSPPHNVGYGYTF. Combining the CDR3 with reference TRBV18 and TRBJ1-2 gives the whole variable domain NAGVMQNPRHLVRRRGQEARLRCSPMKGHSHVYWYRQLPEEGLKFMVYLQKENIIDESGMPKERFSAEFPKEGPSILRIQQVVRGDSAAYFCASSPPHNVGYGYTFGSGTRLTVV.

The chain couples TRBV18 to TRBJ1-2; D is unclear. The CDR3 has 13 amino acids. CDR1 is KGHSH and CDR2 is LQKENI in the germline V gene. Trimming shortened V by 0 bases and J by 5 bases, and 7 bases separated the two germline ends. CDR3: CASSPPIGYGYTF. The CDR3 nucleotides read TGTGCCAGCTCACCACCGATAGGGTATGGCTACACCTTC.

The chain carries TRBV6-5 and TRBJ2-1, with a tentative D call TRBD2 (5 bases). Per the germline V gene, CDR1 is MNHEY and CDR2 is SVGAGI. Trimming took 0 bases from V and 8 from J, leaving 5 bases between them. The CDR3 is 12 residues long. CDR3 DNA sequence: TGTGCCAGCAGTTACTCGGGAGATGAGCAGTTCTTC. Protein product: CASSYSGDEQFF.

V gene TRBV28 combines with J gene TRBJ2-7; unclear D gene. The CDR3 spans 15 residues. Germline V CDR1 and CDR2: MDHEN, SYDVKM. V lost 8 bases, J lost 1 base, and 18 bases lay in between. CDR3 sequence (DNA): TGTGCCAGCCGCCCGCCCTTTTTCGTATCCTACGAGCAGTACTTC. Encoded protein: CASRPPFFVSYEQYF.

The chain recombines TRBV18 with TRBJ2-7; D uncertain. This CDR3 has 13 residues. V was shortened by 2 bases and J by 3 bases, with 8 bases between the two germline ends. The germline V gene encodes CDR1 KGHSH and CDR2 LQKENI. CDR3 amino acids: CASSPERLYEQYF. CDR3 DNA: TGTGCCAGCTCACCAGAGAGGCTCTACGAGCAGTACTTC.

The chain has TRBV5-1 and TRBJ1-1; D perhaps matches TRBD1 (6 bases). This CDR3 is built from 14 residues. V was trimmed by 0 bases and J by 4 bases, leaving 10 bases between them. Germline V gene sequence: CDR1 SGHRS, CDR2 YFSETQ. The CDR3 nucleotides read TGCGCCAGCAGCTTGGCGGTAGGGGGCACTGAAGCTTTCTTT. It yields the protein CASSLAVGGTEAFF.

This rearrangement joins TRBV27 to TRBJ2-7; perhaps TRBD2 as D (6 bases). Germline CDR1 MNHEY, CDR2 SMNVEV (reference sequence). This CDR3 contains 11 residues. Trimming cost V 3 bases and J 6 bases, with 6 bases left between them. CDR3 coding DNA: TGTGCCAGCAGTTTGGGAGGCGAGCAGTACTTC. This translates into CASSLGGEQYF.

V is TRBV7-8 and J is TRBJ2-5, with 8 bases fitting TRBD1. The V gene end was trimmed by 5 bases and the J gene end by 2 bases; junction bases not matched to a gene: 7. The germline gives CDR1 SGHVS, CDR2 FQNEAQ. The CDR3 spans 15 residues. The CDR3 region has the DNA TGTGCCAGCAGCCCATTCCGGGACAGGCAAGAGACCCAGTACTTC. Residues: CASSPFRDRQETQYF. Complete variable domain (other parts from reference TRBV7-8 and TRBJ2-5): GAGVSQSPRYKVAKRGQDVALRCDPISGHVSLFWYQQALGQGPEFLTYFQNEAQLDKSGLPSDRFFAERPEGSVSTLKIQRTQQEDSAVYLCASSPFRDRQETQYFGPGTRLLVL.

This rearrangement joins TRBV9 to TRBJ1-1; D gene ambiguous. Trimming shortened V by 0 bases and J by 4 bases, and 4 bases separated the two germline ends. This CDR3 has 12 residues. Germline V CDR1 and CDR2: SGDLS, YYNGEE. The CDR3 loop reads CASSVVGTEAFF. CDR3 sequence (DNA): TGTGCCAGCAGCGTAGTGGGCACTGAAGCTTTCTTT.

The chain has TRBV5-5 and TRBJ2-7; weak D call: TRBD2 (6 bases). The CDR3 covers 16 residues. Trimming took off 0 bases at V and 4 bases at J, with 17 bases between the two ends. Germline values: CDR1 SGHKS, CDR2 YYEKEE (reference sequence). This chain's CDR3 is CASSLERQAGRYEQYF. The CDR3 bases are TGTGCCAGCAGCTTGGAAAGGCAAGCCGGGAGATACGAGCAGTACTTC.

The CDR3 spells CASSLVSGDEQFF. CDR3 DNA: TGTGCCAGCAGCTTGGTGAGCGGGGATGAGCAGTTCTTC. The chain is built from TRBV5-4 and TRBJ2-1; 7 positions agree with TRBD2. CDR3 length equals 13 residues. CDR1 is SGHNT and CDR2 is YYREEE in the germline V gene (reference sequence). Losses at the gene ends were 0 bases for V and 8 bases for J; bases not matched to a gene: 2.

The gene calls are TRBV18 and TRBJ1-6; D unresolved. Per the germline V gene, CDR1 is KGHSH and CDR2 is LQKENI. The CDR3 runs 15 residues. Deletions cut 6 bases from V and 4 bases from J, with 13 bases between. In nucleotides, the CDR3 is TGTGCCAGCTCCTCCCAGGACGGATATAATTCACCCCTCCACTTT. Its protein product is CASSSQDGYNSPLHF.

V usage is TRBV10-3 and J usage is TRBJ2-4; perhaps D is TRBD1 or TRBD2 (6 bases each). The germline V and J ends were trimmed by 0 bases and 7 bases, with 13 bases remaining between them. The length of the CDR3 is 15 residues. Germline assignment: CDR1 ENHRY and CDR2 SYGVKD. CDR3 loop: CAISESQGRRNIQYF. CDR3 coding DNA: TGTGCCATCAGTGAGTCCCAGGGGAGGCGGAACATTCAGTACTTC.

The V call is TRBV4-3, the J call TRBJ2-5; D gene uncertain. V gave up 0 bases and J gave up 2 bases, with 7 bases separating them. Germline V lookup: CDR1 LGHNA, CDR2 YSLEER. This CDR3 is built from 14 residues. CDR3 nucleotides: TGCGCCAGCAGCCAAGAGATGGGTCAAGAGACCCAGTACTTC. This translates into CASSQEMGQETQYF.

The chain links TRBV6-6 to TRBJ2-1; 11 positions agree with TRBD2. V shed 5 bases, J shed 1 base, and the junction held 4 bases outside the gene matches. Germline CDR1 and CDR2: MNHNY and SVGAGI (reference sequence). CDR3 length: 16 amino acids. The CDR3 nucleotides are TGTGCCAGCAGTACGGGACTAGCGGCTTCCTACAATGAGCAGTTCTTC. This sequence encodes CASSTGLAASYNEQFF.

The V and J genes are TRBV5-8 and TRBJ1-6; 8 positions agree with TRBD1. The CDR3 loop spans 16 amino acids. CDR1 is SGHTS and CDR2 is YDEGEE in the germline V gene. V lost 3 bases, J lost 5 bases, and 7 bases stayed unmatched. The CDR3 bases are TGTGCCAGCAGCTCCGGGACGACAGGGGATAATTCACCCCTCCACTTT. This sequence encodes CASSSGTTGDNSPLHF. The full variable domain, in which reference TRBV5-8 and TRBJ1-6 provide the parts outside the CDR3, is EAGVTQSPTHLIKTRGQQATLRCSPISGHTSVYWYQQALGLGLQFLLWYDEGEERNRGNFPPRFSGRQFPNYSSELNVNALELEDSALYLCASSSGTTGDNSPLHFGNGTRLTVT.

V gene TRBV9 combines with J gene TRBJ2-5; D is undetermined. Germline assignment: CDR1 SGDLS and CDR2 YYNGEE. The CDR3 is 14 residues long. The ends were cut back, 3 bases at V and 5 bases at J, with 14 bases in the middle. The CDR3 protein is CASSGPGYGETQYF. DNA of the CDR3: TGTGCCAGCAGCGGCCCAGGCTACGGGGAGACCCAGTACTTC.